This TCR beta chain came from a study of cytomegalovirus exposure and HLA in healthy donors. PCR employed 60 Vbeta and 13 Jbeta primers. TCRdb's table, derived via immunoSEQ multiplex PCR, lists solely in-frame clones and lacks some. Here the sample spans roughly 97,000 clones, over 60% being singletons. The CDR3 consists of 17 residues. The J segment lost 2 bases and the V segment lost 4 bases, leaving 12 bases of the junction unmatched. Per the germline V gene, CDR1 is MDHEN and CDR2 is SYDVKM. With respect to this clone: Its antigen remains unidentified.

Study-level findings and limits: An assumption of roughly uniform sequencing depth across donors underlay the presence/absence analyses. The only immune exposure information that was available was CMV serostatus. Versus the approximately 720-donor mean, an Asian-associated ancestry cluster reportedly showed fewer N-insertions in a later analysis. Later analysis associated a missense DCLRE1C variant with TCR beta V- and J-gene trimming.

The origin of this receptor is a man in his 60s in good health and CMV-seropositive. V usage is TRBV28 and J usage is TRBJ2-7, with TRBD2 matching 9 bases. Input material: PBMCs. The CDR3 bases are TGTGCCAGCAGTTACCGGCTAATAGCGGGGGCGACCTACGAGCAGTACTTC. This codes for CASSYRLIAGATYEQYF.